This T cell receptor (beta chain) was sequenced in a study of cytomegalovirus exposure and HLA in healthy donors. The approximately 120-subject validation cohort, separate from the 666-subject first cohort, included the donors. V trimming: 0 bases; J trimming: 2 bases; junction bases outside the gene matches: 9. This CDR3 has 18 amino acids. From germline, CDR1 is LGHNA and CDR2 YSLEER. Generated by immunoSEQ multiplex PCR, the TCRdb table keeps only in-frame clones and is missing some. The data show tens of thousands of clones, roughly 97% seen once. This chain uses TRBV4-3 with TRBJ2-1; 8 nucleotides align to TRBD2. The sequence came from a man aged 18 to 30 in good health and CMV-seronegative. What was sequenced was PBMCs. For the CDR3, the DNA is TGCGCCAGCAGCCAAGATGGAGTAGCGGGAACGACCTACAATGAGCAGTTCTTC. Translating it yields CASSQDGVAGTTYNEQFF.